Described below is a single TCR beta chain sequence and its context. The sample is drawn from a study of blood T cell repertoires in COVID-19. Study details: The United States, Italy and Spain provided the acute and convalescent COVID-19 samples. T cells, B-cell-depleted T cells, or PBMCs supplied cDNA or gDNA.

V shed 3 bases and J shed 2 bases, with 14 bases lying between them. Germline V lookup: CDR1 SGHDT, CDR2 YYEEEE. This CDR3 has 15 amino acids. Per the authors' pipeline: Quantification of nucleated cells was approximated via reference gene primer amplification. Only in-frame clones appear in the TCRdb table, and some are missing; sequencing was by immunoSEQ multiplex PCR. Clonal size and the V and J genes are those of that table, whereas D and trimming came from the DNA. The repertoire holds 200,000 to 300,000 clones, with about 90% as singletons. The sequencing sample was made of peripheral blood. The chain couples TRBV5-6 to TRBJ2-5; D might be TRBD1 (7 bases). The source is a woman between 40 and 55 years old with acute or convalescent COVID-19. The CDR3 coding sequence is TGTGCCAGCAGCTACGTGACAGGGAGGCAAGAGACCCAGTACTTC. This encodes CASSYVTGRQETQYF.